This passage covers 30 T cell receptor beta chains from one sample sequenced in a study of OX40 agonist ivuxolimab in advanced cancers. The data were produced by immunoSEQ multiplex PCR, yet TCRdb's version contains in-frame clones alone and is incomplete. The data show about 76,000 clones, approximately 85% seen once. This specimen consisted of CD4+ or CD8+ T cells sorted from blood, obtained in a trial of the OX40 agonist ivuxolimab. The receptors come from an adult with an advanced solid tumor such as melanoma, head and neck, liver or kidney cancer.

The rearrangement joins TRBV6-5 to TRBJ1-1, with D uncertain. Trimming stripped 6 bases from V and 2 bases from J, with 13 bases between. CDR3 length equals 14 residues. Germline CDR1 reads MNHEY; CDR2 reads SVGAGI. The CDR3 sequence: CASRDLDGNTEAFF. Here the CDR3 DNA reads TGTGCCAGCAGAGACTTGGACGGCAACACTGAAGCTTTCTTT.

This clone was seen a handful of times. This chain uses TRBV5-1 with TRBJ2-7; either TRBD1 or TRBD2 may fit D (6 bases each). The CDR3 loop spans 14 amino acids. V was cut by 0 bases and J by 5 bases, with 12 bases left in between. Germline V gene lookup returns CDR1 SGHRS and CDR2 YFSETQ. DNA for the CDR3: TGCGCCAGCAGCTTGGAGGGGGGCCCCCACGAGCAGTACTTC. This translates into CASSLEGGPHEQYF. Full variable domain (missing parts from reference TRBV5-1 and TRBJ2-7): KAGVTQTPRYLIKTRGQQVTLSCSPISGHRSVSWYQQTPGQGLQFLFEYFSETQRNKGNFPGRFSGRQFSNSRSEMNVSTLELGDSALYLCASSLEGGPHEQYFGPGTRLTVT.

DNA for the CDR3: TGTGCCAGCAGCTTAGTTTCTTCCCCGCGGGGGACCTACGAGCAGTACTTC. Amino acid sequence: CASSLVSSPRGTYEQYF. The chain carries TRBV7-2 and TRBJ2-7, with 7 bases that match TRBD2. The CDR3 has 17 residues. Germline CDR1 SGHTA, CDR2 FQGNSA. V trimming: 1 base; J trimming: 2 bases; junction bases outside the gene matches: 11.

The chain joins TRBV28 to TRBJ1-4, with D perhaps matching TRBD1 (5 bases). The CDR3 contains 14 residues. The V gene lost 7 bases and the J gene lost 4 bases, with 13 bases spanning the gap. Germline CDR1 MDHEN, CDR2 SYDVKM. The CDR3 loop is CASIGGTGNEKLFF. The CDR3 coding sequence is TGTGCCAGCATCGGAGGGACGGGTAATGAAAAACTGTTTTTT. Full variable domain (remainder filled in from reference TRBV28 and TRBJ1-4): DVKVTQSSRYLVKRTGEKVFLECVQDMDHENMFWYRQDPGLGLRLIYFSYDVKMKEKGDIPEGYSVSREKKERFSLILESASTNQTSMYLCASIGGTGNEKLFFGSGTQLSVL.

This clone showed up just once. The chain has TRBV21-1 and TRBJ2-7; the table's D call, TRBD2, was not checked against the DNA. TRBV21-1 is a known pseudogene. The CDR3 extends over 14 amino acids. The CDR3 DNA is TGTGCCAGCAGCACTAGCGGAGACTCCTACGAGCAGTACTTC. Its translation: CASSTSGDSYEQYF.

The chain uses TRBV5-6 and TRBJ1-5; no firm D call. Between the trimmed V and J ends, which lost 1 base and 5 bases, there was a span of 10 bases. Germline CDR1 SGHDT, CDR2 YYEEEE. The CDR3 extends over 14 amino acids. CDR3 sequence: CASSLKPGDQPQHF. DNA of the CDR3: TGTGCCAGCAGCTTGAAGCCGGGAGATCAGCCCCAGCATTTT.

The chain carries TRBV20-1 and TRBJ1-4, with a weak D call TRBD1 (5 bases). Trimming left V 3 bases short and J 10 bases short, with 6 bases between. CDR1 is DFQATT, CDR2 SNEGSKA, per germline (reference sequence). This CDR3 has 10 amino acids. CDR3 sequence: CSARGGKLFF. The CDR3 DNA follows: TGCAGTGCTAGGGGGGGAAAACTGTTTTTT.

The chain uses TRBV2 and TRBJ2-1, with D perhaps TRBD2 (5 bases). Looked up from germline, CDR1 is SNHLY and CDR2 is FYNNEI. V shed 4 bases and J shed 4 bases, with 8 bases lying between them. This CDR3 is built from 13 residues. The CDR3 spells CASSVSGYNEQFF. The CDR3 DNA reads TGTGCCAGCAGTGTGAGCGGTTACAATGAGCAGTTCTTC. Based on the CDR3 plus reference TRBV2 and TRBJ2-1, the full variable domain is EPEVTQTPSHQVTQMGQEVILRCVPISNHLYFYWYRQILGQKVEFLVSFYNNEISEKSEIFDDQFSVERPDGSNFTLKIRSTKLEDSAMYFCASSVSGYNEQFFGPGTRLTVL.

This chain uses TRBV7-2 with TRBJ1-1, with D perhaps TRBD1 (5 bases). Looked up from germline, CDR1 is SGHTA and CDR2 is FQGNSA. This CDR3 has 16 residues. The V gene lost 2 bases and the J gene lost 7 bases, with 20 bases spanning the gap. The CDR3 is CASSLFRGGNNNEAFF. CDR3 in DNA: TGTGCCAGCAGCTTATTCCGGGGCGGAAATAATAATGAAGCTTTCTTT.

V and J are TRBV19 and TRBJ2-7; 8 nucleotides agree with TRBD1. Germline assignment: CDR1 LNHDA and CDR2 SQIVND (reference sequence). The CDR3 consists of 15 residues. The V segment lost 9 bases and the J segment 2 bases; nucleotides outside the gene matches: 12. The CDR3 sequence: CASSQGGTGPYEQYF. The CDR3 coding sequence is TGTGCCAGCTCCCAAGGGGGGACAGGCCCCTACGAGCAGTACTTC.

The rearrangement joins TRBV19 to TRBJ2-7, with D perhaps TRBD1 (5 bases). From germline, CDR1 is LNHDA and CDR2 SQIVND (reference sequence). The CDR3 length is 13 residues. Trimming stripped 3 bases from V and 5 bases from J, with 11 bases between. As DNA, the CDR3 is TGTGCCAGTAGTATCGGGCAGGGCAACGAGCAGTACTTC. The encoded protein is CASSIGQGNEQYF.

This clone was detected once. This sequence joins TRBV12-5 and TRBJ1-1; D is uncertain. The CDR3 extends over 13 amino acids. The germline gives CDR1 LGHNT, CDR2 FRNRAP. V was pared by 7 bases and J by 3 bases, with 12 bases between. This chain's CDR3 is CASASRLDTEAFF. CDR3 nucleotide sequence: TGTGCTAGTGCCTCCCGGCTGGACACTGAAGCTTTCTTT.

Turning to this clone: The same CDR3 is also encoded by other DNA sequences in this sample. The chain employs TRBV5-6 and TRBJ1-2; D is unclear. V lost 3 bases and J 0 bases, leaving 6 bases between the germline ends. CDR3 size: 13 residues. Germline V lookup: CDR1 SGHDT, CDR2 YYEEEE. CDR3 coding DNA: TGTGCCAGCAGCTCGACACCTAACTATGGCTACACCTTC. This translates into CASSSTPNYGYTF.

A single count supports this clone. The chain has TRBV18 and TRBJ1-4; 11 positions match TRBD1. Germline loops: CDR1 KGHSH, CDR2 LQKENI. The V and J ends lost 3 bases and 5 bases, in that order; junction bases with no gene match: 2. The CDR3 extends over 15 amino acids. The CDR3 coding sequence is TGTGCCAGCTCACCGGGGACAGGGGGAAATGAAAAACTGTTTTTT. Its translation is CASSPGTGGNEKLFF.

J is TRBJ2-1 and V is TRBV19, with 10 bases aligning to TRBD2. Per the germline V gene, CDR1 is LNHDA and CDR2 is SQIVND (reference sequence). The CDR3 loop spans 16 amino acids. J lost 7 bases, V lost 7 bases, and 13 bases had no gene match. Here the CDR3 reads CASTLLSGGAFNEQFF. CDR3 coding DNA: TGTGCCAGTACCCTACTGAGCGGGGGGGCCTTTAATGAGCAGTTCTTC. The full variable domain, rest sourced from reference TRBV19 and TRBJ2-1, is DGGITQSPKYLFRKEGQNVTLSCEQNLNHDAMYWYRQDPGQGLRLIYYSQIVNDFQKGDIAEGYSVSREKKESFPLTVTSAQKNPTAFYLCASTLLSGGAFNEQFFGPGTRLTVL.

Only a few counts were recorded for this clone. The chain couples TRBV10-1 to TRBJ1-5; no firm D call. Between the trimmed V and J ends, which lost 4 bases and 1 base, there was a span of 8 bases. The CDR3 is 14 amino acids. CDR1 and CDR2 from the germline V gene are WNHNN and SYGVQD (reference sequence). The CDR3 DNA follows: TGCGCCAGCAGTGCCCCAGACAGCAATCAGCCCCAGCATTTT. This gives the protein CASSAPDSNQPQHF.

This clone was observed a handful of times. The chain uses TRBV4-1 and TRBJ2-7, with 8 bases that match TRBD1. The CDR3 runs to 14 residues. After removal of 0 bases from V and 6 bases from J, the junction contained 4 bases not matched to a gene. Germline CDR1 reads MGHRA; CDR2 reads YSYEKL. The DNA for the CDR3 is TGCGCCAGCAGCCAAGACCCGGGGACAGGCGAGCAGTACTTC. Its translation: CASSQDPGTGEQYF.

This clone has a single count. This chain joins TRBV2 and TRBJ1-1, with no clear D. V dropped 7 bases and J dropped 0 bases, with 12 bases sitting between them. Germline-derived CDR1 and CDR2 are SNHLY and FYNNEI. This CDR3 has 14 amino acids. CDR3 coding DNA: TGTGCCAGCACCGAGGCAATCATGAACACTGAAGCTTTCTTT. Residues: CASTEAIMNTEAFF.

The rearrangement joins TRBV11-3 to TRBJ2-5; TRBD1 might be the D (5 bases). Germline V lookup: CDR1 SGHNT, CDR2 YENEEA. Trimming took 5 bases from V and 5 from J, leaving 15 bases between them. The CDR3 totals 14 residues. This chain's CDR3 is CASSTRQMEETQYF. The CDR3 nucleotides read TGTGCCAGCAGCACCCGACAGATGGAGGAGACCCAGTACTTC.

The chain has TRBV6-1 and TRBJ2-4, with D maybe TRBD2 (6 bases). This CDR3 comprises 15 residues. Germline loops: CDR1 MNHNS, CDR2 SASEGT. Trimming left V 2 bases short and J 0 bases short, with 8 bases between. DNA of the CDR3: TGTGCCAGCAGTGAATTAGCGGTAGCCAAAAACATTCAGTACTTC. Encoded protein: CASSELAVAKNIQYF.

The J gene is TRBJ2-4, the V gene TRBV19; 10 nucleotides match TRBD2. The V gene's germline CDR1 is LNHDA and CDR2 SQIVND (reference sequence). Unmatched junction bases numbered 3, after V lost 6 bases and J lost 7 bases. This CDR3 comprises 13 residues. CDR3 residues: CASRPGLANIQYF. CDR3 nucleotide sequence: TGTGCCAGTAGACCGGGACTAGCGAACATTCAGTACTTC.

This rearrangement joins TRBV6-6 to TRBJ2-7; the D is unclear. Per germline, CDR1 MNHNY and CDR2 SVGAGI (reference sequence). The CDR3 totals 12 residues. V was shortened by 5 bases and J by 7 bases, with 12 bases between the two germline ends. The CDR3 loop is CASSGSLREQYF. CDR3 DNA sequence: TGTGCCAGCAGTGGTTCGCTTCGGGAGCAGTACTTC.

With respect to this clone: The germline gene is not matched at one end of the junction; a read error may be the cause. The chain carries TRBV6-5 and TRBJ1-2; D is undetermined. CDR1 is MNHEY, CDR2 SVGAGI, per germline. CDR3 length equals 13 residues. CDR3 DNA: TGTGCCATCAGTGCCTCAGGAGCCTATGGCTACACCTTC. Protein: CAISASGAYGYTF.

Here the CDR3 DNA reads TGCGCCAAAGGGGCTACCGGGGAGCTGTTTTTT. Translation: CAKGATGELFF. V is TRBV23-1 and J is TRBJ2-2, with D possibly TRBD1 on 5 matching bases. TRBV23-1 falls under the ORF class, with uncertain function. The CDR3 runs 11 residues. V dropped 10 bases and J dropped 5 bases, with 8 bases sitting between them.

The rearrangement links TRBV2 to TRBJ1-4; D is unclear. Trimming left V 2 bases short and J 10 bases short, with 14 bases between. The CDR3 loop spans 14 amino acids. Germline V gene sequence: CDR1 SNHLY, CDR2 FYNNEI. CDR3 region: CASSEREAQRKLFF. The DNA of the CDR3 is TGTGCCAGCAGTGAAAGGGAGGCCCAGAGAAAACTGTTTTTT.

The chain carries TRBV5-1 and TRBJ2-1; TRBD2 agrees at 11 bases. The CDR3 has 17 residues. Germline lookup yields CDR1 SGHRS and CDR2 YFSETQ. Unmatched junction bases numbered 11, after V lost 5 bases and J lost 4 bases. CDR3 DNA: TGCGCCAGCAGTCAGTGGCCTAGCGGGGGGCCTTACAATGAGCAGTTCTTC. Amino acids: CASSQWPSGGPYNEQFF. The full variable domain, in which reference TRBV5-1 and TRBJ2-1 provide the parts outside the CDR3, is KAGVTQTPRYLIKTRGQQVTLSCSPISGHRSVSWYQQTPGQGLQFLFEYFSETQRNKGNFPGRFSGRQFSNSRSEMNVSTLELGDSALYLCASSQWPSGGPYNEQFFGPGTRLTVL.

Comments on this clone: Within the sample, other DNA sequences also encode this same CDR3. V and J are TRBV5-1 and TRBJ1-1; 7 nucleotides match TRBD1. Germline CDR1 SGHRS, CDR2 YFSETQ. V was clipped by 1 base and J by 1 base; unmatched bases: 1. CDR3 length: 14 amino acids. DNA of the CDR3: TGCGCCAGCAGCTTGACAGGGGCGAACACTGAAGCTTTCTTT. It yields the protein CASSLTGANTEAFF.

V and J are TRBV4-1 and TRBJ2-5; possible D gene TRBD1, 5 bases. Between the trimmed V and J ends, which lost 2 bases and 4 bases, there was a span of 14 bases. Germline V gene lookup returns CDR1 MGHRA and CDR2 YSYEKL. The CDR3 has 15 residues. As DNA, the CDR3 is TGCGCCAGCAGCCAAATTGGGGCTGAAGGAGAGACCCAGTACTTC. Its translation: CASSQIGAEGETQYF.

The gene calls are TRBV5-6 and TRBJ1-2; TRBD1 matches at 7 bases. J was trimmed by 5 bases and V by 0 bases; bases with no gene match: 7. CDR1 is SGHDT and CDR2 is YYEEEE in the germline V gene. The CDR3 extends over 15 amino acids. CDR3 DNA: TGTGCCAGCAGCTTGGTGAATTCAGGGGGTTATGGCTACACCTTC. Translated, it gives CASSLVNSGGYGYTF.

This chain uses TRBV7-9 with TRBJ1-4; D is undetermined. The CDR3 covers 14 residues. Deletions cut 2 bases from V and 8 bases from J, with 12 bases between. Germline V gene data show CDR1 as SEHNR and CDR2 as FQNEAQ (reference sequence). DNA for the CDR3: TGTGCCAGCAGCTTATGGGGTGAGAAGGAAAAACTGTTTTTT. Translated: CASSLWGEKEKLFF.